This paragraph covers one T cell receptor (beta chain) sequence. The target antigen is unknown. This entry comes from a study of shared clonotypes between healthy human individuals. Study-level results: A limitation of the genetic and exposure-history diversity represented arose from few donors.

V was pared by 6 bases and J by 1 base, with 13 bases between. The CDR3 totals 14 residues. Per germline, CDR1 MDHEN and CDR2 SYDVKM. All donors were Caucasian adults living in Nashville, Tennessee. Method: immunoSEQ multiplex PCR; TCRdb's copy keeps in-frame clones and lacks some. The table lists about 1.5 million clones, approximately 98% of them singletons, with about 0.45% in the top ten. This rearrangement joins TRBV28 to TRBJ2-7; D is perhaps TRBD1 (6 bases). This clonotype was sampled from a man in his thirties or forties in good health. The sample was naive CD4+ T cells sorted from blood. As for subset: CD45RA+ positively selected. This CDR3 is CASRGTQGSYEQYF. As DNA, the CDR3 is TGTGCCAGCAGGGGTACTCAGGGGTCCTACGAGCAGTACTTC.